This note documents a single T cell receptor (beta chain) sequence. The sample belongs to a study of blood T cell repertoires in COVID-19. About the research overall: T cells, B-cell-depleted T cells, or PBMCs provided the cDNA or gDNA that served as material.

Germline lookup yields CDR1 KGHSH and CDR2 LQKENI. Unmatched junction bases numbered 10, after V lost 3 bases and J lost 6 bases. This CDR3 contains 16 residues. The participants were between roughly 18 and 100 years old and came from about two dozen US areas. TCRdb's copy holds only in-frame clones and misses some; the assay was immunoSEQ multiplex PCR. The data show about 300,000 clones, with about nine tenths seen just once and 4.5% to 5.5% held by the top ten. The clonotype was recovered from a man in his sixties who had recovered from COVID-19. Specimen: PBMCs or T cells enriched from blood (not recorded which). The V and J genes are TRBV18 and TRBJ1-5; 8 bases map to TRBD1. The CDR3 loop reads CASSPTVQGASQPQHF. The CDR3 DNA follows: TGTGCCAGCTCACCTACAGTCCAGGGGGCAAGTCAGCCCCAGCATTTT.